The 3 T cell receptor beta chains below come from one sample, sequenced in a study of human T cells and chemical hapten exposure. Total RNA was extracted from unfractionated whole blood. TCRdb reanalysed the 5' RACE reads using MiXCR and keeps one entry per CDR3 protein. The table includes 80,000 or so distinct CDR3 sequences, more than 15% detected once. Receptors were obtained from a female donor in good health.

Only a few counts were recorded for this clonotype. The chain carries TRBV19 and TRBJ2-1; the match to TRBD1 covers 7 bases. In germline, CDR1 is LNHDA, CDR2 SQIVND (reference sequence). J was trimmed by 0 bases and V by 4 bases; bases with no gene match: 3. The CDR3 extends over 15 amino acids. The CDR3 sequence is CASSNRGLSYNEQFF. Written as DNA, the CDR3 is TGTGCCAGTAGTAACAGGGGTCTCTCCTACAATGAGCAGTTCTTC.

The chain couples TRBV29-1 to TRBJ1-2; 7 bases are shared with TRBD1. The CDR3 is 12 residues long. Per germline, CDR1 SQVTM and CDR2 ANQGSEA. With 6 bases clipped from V and 3 bases from J, the junction kept 4 bases outside the gene matches. CDR3 loop: CSVTGNDYGYTF. The CDR3 coding sequence is TGCAGCGTGACAGGGAACGACTATGGCTACACCTTC.

The V and J genes are TRBV12-3 or TRBV12-4 and TRBJ2-1; the match to TRBD2 covers 11 bases. Unmatched junction bases numbered 10, after V lost 5 bases and J lost 10 bases. This CDR3 region has 15 residues. DNA of the CDR3: TGTGCCAGCAGTCAAGCTAGCGGGAGGAGGGCCGAGCAGTTCTTC. Translated: CASSQASGRRAEQFF.